This T cell receptor (beta chain) was identified in a study of shared clonotypes between healthy human individuals. Overall study context: The donors, two women and a few men, were aged 18 to 49. Study results and caveats: Non-shared clonotypes had lower generation probabilities than clonotypes shared by all four sorted-subset donors.

V lost 2 bases and J 4 bases, leaving 14 bases between the germline ends. The CDR3 is 15 amino acids. The V gene's germline CDR1 is MNHEY and CDR2 SVGAGI. All donors were Caucasian adults living in Nashville, Tennessee. The DNA input per sorted-subset replicate PCR was roughly 210 ng, corresponding to 30,000 or so T cell genomes. Sequencing used immunoSEQ multiplex PCR; TCRdb keeps in-frame clones, though not all of them. The top ten clones hold 0.13% to 0.15% of a sample with about 2.4 million clones, just over 90% of them seen once. A single count supports this clone. Its antigen remains unknown. This rearrangement joins TRBV6-5 to TRBJ1-2; D uncertain. The TCR comes from a man in his late teens or twenties in good health. Sequencing used naive CD4+ T cells sorted from blood. The subset is: CD45RA+ positively selected. Here the CDR3 reads CASSYDGSLAYGYTF. CDR3 nucleotide sequence: TGTGCCAGCAGTTACGATGGATCGCTCGCCTATGGCTACACCTTC.